This TCR beta chain stems from a study of post-analysis software for immune sequencing data. Study results and limitations: Four or five TRBV segments (TRBV5-6, TRBV5-1 and TRBV20-1 among them) occurred more frequently in patients than in controls.

Presence of unique molecular identifiers characterized the TCR beta cDNA libraries. TCRdb ran MiXCR on the PCR reads and lists one entry per CDR3 protein. There are 350,000 to 500,000 distinct CDR3 sequences in the sample; 39% occur only once, and approximately 7.1% lies in the top ten. A word on this clonotype: Its antigen is undetermined.

Germline CDR1 and CDR2: DFQATT and SNEGSKA (reference sequence). This CDR3 spans 13 amino acids. Trimming shortened V by 3 bases and J by 0 bases, and 8 bases separated the two germline ends. The sample comprised blood. The rearrangement links TRBV20-1 to TRBJ2-5, with D hard to call. This receptor was taken from a girl aged 2 to 9 with multiple sclerosis. The CDR3 DNA reads TGCAGTGCTAGTCGTGAATACCAAGAGACCCAGTACTTC. Protein sequence: CSASREYQETQYF.